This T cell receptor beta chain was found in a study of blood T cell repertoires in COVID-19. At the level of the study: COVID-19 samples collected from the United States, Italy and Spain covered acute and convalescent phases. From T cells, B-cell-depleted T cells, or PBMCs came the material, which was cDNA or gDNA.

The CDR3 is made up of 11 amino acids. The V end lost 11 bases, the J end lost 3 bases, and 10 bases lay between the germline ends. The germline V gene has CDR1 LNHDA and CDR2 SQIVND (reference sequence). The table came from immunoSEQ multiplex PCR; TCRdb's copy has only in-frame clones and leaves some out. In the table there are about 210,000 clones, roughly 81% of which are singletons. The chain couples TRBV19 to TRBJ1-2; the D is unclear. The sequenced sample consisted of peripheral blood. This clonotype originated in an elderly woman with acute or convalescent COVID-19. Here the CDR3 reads CAAGRDYGYTF. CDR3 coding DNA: TGTGCCGCGGGGAGGGACTATGGCTACACCTTC.